This TCR beta chain was recorded in a study of blood T cells in healthy people across ages. The CDR3 has 16 residues. The V gene end was trimmed by 2 bases and the J gene end by 2 bases; junction bases not matched to a gene: 4. Germline CDR1 reads MNHNY; CDR2 reads SVGAGI (reference sequence). Study results and caveats: Unknown donor CMV status possibly confounded expanded clonotype changes. Diversity estimates drawn from one million T cells were deemed underestimates.

It was with a sample-barcoded 5' primer and a J-beta primer mix that a second PCR of roughly 7 to 12 cycles was run. Using its own MiXCR run on the 5' RACE reads, TCRdb lists one record per CDR3 protein. Of roughly 800,000 distinct CDR3 sequences in the sample, roughly 64% were seen once. To note about this clonotype: No antigen is known for it.

Isolated per sample were at least 7 million PBMCs. Per sample, no less than 6 micrograms of total RNA were extracted. The chain has TRBV6-6 and TRBJ2-7; TRBD2 matches 12 bases. Sequencing was carried out using blood. This clonotype was sampled from a man between 25 and 39 years old in good health. Written as DNA, the CDR3 is TGTGCCAGCAGTTACGGCCCTAGCGGGAGGGCCTACGAGCAGTACTTC. It encodes CASSYGPSGRAYEQYF.